This T cell receptor beta chain was sequenced for a study of blood T cell repertoires in COVID-19. Study-level information: Sites in the United States, Italy and Spain provided acute and convalescent COVID-19 samples. The cDNA or gDNA used as material had been derived from T cells, B-cell-depleted T cells, or PBMCs.

This table comes from immunoSEQ multiplex PCR, and its TCRdb copy is limited to in-frame clones, with some not included. The table records 200,000 to 300,000 clones, 83% of them present only once. V was clipped by 4 bases and J by 9 bases; unmatched bases: 15. CDR1 and CDR2 from the germline V gene are LGHNA and YNFKEQ. This CDR3 region has 16 residues. Participant ages covered roughly 18 to 89 years across 25 or so US areas. Cohort assignment relied on participant-reported clinical history. Sequencing was performed on PBMCs or T cells enriched from blood (not recorded which). The chain has TRBV4-2 and TRBJ2-1, with TRBD2 matching over 7 bases. This clonotype was obtained from a woman aged 40 to 50 who had been exposed to COVID-19. The CDR3 sequence is CASSPQPSGVAVEQFF. For the CDR3, the DNA is TGTGCCAGCAGCCCCCAACCGAGCGGGGTGGCGGTTGAGCAGTTCTTC.